The subject of this entry is one TCR beta chain. Authors' processing steps: Estimates of nucleated cell counts were drawn from the amplification of reference gene primers. Generated by immunoSEQ multiplex PCR, the TCRdb table keeps only in-frame clones and is missing some. V, J and clone size are those of that table, while D and trimming were read from the DNA. The profile shows around 310,000 clones, around 89% of them singletons. These data belong to a study of blood T cell repertoires in COVID-19. Whole-study context: From the United States, Italy and Spain came samples of acute and convalescent COVID-19. PBMCs, B-cell-depleted T cells, or T cells provided the cDNA or gDNA that made up the material.

The length of the CDR3 is 16 residues. The V segment lost 0 bases and the J segment 5 bases; nucleotides outside the gene matches: 6. The germline CDR1 and CDR2 sequences are LGHNA and YSLEER. The chain employs TRBV4-3 and TRBJ2-3; 9 bases map to TRBD2. The sample consisted of PBMCs or T cells enriched from blood (not recorded which). The sequence was obtained from a middle-aged woman who had recovered from COVID-19. The CDR3 DNA reads TGCGCCAGCAGCCAAGAAGCTAGCGGGGCCGGAGATACGCAGTATTTT. Protein: CASSQEASGAGDTQYF.